These 14 T cell receptor beta chains were all obtained from the same sample, sequenced in a study of T-cell memory formation after mild COVID-19 (dated by TCRdb to 2020 to 2022). To prepare the library, 5' RACE was applied. Sequencing was performed on an Illumina NovaSeq 6000. The public sequencing data were trimmed at Q25 with fastp and processed into clonotypes with MiXCR by TCRdb, which kept only in-frame beta chains. Records with the same CDR3 protein are collapsed into one entry carrying the most frequent genes and DNA. Across this sample there are around 320,000 distinct CDR3 sequences, with approximately 20% seen only once. The ten largest account for over 20% of the sample. Sequenced: PBMCs or a T cell subset sorted from them (not recorded which). The receptor set was obtained from a man in his late teens or twenties who had mild COVID-19 (a few samples of this study predate the infection). The sample titles of this study are shuffled in the database, so cell type and time point are left out; the donor was told from shared clones.

The genes are TRBV20-1 and TRBJ1-3; possibly TRBD1 for D (5 bases). This CDR3 is built from 13 residues. In germline, CDR1 is DFQATT, CDR2 SNEGSKA (reference sequence). The ends were cut back, 6 bases at V and 3 bases at J, with 12 bases in the middle. The CDR3 DNA is TGCAGTGCACGGGGACCTTTTGGAAACACCATATATTTT. Translation gives CSARGPFGNTIYF.

The CDR3 here is CASSLFSGPLNTEAFF. For the CDR3, the DNA is TGTGCCAGCAGCTTGTTTTCGGGACCCCTGAACACTGAAGCTTTCTTT. This chain links TRBV7-8 with TRBJ1-1; tentatively, D is TRBD1 (5 bases). This CDR3 comprises 16 residues. CDR1 and CDR2 from the germline V gene are SGHVS and FQNEAQ. V gave up 3 bases and J gave up 0 bases, with 14 bases separating them.

CDR3 nucleotides: TGCGCCAGCAGCTGGACGGGCGGGTCCAATGAGCAGTTCTTC. It specifies CASSWTGGSNEQFF. The chain employs TRBV5-1 and TRBJ2-1; possibly TRBD2 for D (5 bases). The germline gives CDR1 SGHRS, CDR2 YFSETQ. V was clipped by 3 bases and J by 6 bases, with 13 bases between them. This CDR3 region has 14 residues.

This clonotype has ten or more counts. This chain's CDR3 is CASSLAGVSDTQYF. The DNA for the CDR3 is TGTGCCAGCAGCTTAGCAGGGGTATCTGATACGCAGTATTTT. V and J are TRBV11-2 and TRBJ2-3; possible D gene TRBD1, 6 bases. Trimming removed 1 base from V and 6 bases from J, with 11 bases in between. This CDR3 spans 14 amino acids. Germline lookup yields CDR1 SGHAT and CDR2 FQNNGV. Together with reference TRBV11-2 and TRBJ2-3, the CDR3 gives the full variable domain: EAGVAQSPRYKIIEKRQSVAFWCNPISGHATLYWYQQILGQGPKLLIQFQNNGVVDDSQLPKDRFSAERLKGVDSTLKIQPAKLEDSAVYLCASSLAGVSDTQYFGPGTRLTVL.

The gene calls are TRBV6-5 and TRBJ1-1; tentative D call: TRBD1 (6 bases). Trimming left V 4 bases short and J 2 bases short, with 14 bases between. Per the germline V gene, CDR1 is MNHEY and CDR2 is SVGAGI. This CDR3 contains 15 residues. CDR3 nucleotide sequence: TGTGCCAGCAGTTTGTACTTCGGGACAAACACTGAAGCTTTCTTT. It encodes CASSLYFGTNTEAFF.

This clonotype was observed a few times. The chain employs TRBV5-4 and TRBJ2-7, with 11 bases lining up with TRBD1. The CDR3 has 14 residues. Germline V lookup: CDR1 SGHNT, CDR2 YYREEE (reference sequence). After removal of 4 bases from V and 7 bases from J, the junction contained 7 bases not matched to a gene. CDR3 coding DNA: TGTGCCAGCAGCCCTGGGACAGGGGGGAAGGAGCAGTACTTC. It is translated as CASSPGTGGKEQYF.

The gene calls are TRBV3-1 and TRBJ2-2, with D unresolved. There are 16 residues in the CDR3. Per germline, CDR1 LGHDT and CDR2 YNNKEL (reference sequence). V shed 1 base and J shed 2 bases, with 11 bases lying between them. The CDR3 nucleotides read TGTGCCAGCAGCCAAGTATACGGGCCAAACACCGGGGAGCTGTTTTTT. Amino acids: CASSQVYGPNTGELFF.

V and J are TRBV5-1 and TRBJ1-2, with D possibly TRBD1 on 5 matching bases. V gave up 0 bases and J gave up 10 bases, with 16 bases separating them. This CDR3 has 14 amino acids. The germline V gene has CDR1 SGHRS and CDR2 YFSETQ. The CDR3 DNA follows: TGCGCCAGCAGCTTGGCGATGACAGCCCCACTCTACACCTTC. As protein: CASSLAMTAPLYTF.

This clonotype was seen at least ten times. This chain joins TRBV6-1 and TRBJ2-7; 7 nucleotides agree with TRBD1. CDR1 is MNHNS and CDR2 is SASEGT in the germline V gene. V trimming: 4 bases; J trimming: 1 base; junction bases outside the gene matches: 7. CDR3 length: 15 amino acids. Here the CDR3 reads CASSARGGLSYEQYV. The CDR3 DNA follows: TGTGCCAGCAGTGCTCGAGGGGGCTTGTCCTACGAGCAGTACGTC.

This chain links TRBV5-1 with TRBJ2-7; 7 bases line up with TRBD1. The CDR3 length is 13 residues. The J segment lost 6 bases and the V segment lost 4 bases, leaving 7 bases of the junction unmatched. CDR1 SGHRS and CDR2 YFSETQ come from the germline V gene. CDR3 coding DNA: TGCGCCAGCAGCCCGACAGGGTTCTTCGAGCAGTACTTC. Amino acids: CASSPTGFFEQYF.

The chain has TRBV6-2 or TRBV6-3 and TRBJ1-5; possible D gene TRBD1, 5 bases. The CDR3 runs 17 residues. V shed 6 bases and J shed 0 bases, with 18 bases lying between them. The germline CDR1 and CDR2 sequences are MNHEY and SVGEGT. In DNA, the CDR3 is TGTGCCAGCAGGGGGGGTACAACAGGATATAGCAATCAGCCCCAGCATTTT. It specifies CASRGGTTGYSNQPQHF.

This clonotype was recorded a few times. The chain has TRBV5-1 and TRBJ2-3; 9 bases line up with TRBD2. This CDR3 has 15 residues. The ends lost 6 bases at V and 6 bases at J; junction bases unmatched: 11. The V gene's germline CDR1 is SGHRS and CDR2 YFSETQ. CDR3 DNA sequence: TGCGCCAGCATCGAGCGGGGGGATCTTTTCGATACGCAGTATTTT. It translates to CASIERGDLFDTQYF.

This chain connects TRBV24-1 to TRBJ2-2, with TRBD1 as a possible D gene (6 bases). In germline, CDR1 is KGHDR, CDR2 SFDVKD. This CDR3 has 14 residues. Trimming shortened V by 3 bases and J by 6 bases, and 10 bases separated the two germline ends. DNA of the CDR3: TGTGCCACCAGTGATGAACAGGGCGCCGGGGAGCTGTTTTTT. Translated, it gives CATSDEQGAGELFF.

This clonotype was picked up a small number of times. The V and J genes are TRBV5-1 and TRBJ2-5; 8 bases match TRBD1. With 4 bases clipped from V and 7 bases from J, the junction kept 9 bases outside the gene matches. CDR1 and CDR2 (germline): SGHRS, YFSETQ. This CDR3 has 14 residues. The DNA of the CDR3 is TGCGCCAGCAGCAGTACAGGGGGTTCAGGGACCCAGTACTTC. Its translation: CASSSTGGSGTQYF. Drawing the rest from reference TRBV5-1 and TRBJ2-5, the complete variable domain is KAGVTQTPRYLIKTRGQQVTLSCSPISGHRSVSWYQQTPGQGLQFLFEYFSETQRNKGNFPGRFSGRQFSNSRSEMNVSTLELGDSALYLCASSSTGGSGTQYFGPGTRLLVL.